One sample yielded the 24 T cell receptor beta chains listed below, sequenced in a study of blood T cells in healthy people across ages. For the second PCR, which ran for about 6 to 11 cycles, a sample-barcoded 5' primer and a J-beta primer mix were used. Each CDR3 protein gets one entry after TCRdb re-called the 5' RACE reads with MiXCR. The repertoire has approximately 350,000 distinct CDR3 sequences, about 52% of them found once; the top ten carry 51%. Sequencing was carried out using blood. The receptor set was obtained from a man in his 60s in good health.

V gene TRBV11-3 combines with J gene TRBJ2-5; D is undetermined. The ends were cut back, 0 bases at V and 5 bases at J, with 10 bases in the middle. This CDR3 comprises 14 residues. Germline assignment: CDR1 SGHNT and CDR2 YENEEA. CDR3 protein: CASSLEVLQETQYF. The CDR3 coding sequence is TGTGCCAGCAGCTTAGAAGTCCTCCAGGAGACCCAGTACTTC.

This chain uses TRBV4-2 with TRBJ2-6, with unresolved D. The CDR3 runs to 19 residues. V lost 2 bases and J 0 bases, leaving 17 bases between the germline ends. In germline, CDR1 is LGHNA, CDR2 YNFKEQ. CDR3 protein: CASSQSLGSAASGANVLTF. The DNA for the CDR3 is TGTGCCAGCAGCCAATCACTTGGGTCCGCGGCCTCTGGGGCCAACGTCCTGACTTTC.

In this sample, this clonotype turned up a few times. This chain uses TRBV12-3 or TRBV12-4 with TRBJ2-7; 8 bases agree with TRBD2. V shed 7 bases and J 4 bases; nucleotides not matched to a gene: 15. This CDR3 spans 16 amino acids. The CDR3: CASKNGGAGGLYEQYF. The DNA for the CDR3 is TGTGCCAGCAAAAACGGGGGGGCAGGTGGTTTGTACGAGCAGTACTTC.

This sequence joins TRBV28 and TRBJ2-5; D ambiguous. This CDR3 is built from 12 residues. Trimming stripped 8 bases from V and 11 bases from J, with 18 bases between. Germline-derived CDR1 and CDR2 are MDHEN and SYDVKM. In DNA, the CDR3 is TGTGCCAGCGGATACAGCACAGTTGGGCAGTACTTC. This encodes CASGYSTVGQYF.

This sequence joins TRBV29-1 and TRBJ1-2; 7 nucleotides match TRBD1. J was trimmed by 6 bases and V by 3 bases; bases with no gene match: 13. CDR3 length equals 15 residues. The V gene's germline CDR1 is SQVTM and CDR2 ANQGSEA. The CDR3 here is CSVDNPGQPGDGYTF. CDR3 sequence (DNA): TGCAGCGTTGACAATCCGGGACAGCCCGGTGATGGCTACACCTTC. Filled out from reference TRBV29-1 and TRBJ1-2, the complete variable domain reads SAVISQKPSRDICQRGTSLTIQCQVDSQVTMMFWYRQQPGQSLTLIATANQGSEATYESGFVIDKFPISRPNLTFSTLTVSNMSPEDSSIYLCSVDNPGQPGDGYTFGSGTRLTVV.

The chain combines TRBV19 with TRBJ1-5; the match to TRBD1 covers 8 bases. The length of the CDR3 is 14 residues. CDR1 and CDR2 from the germline V gene are LNHDA and SQIVND (reference sequence). V dropped 10 bases and J dropped 1; count of bases not matched to a gene: 6. This CDR3 reads CATRQGTSNQPQHF. The CDR3 coding sequence is TGTGCCACCAGACAGGGGACGAGCAATCAGCCCCAGCATTTT.

This clonotype was detected a few times. This chain joins TRBV6-1 and TRBJ1-1; possible D gene TRBD1, 5 bases. The length of the CDR3 is 14 residues. The germline V gene encodes CDR1 MNHNS and CDR2 SASEGT. V was pared by 8 bases and J by 0 bases, with 13 bases between. CDR3 in DNA: TGTGCCAGCCGTCCAGACAGCTTGAACACTGAAGCTTTCTTT. It specifies CASRPDSLNTEAFF.

Only a few counts were recorded for this clonotype. The V call is TRBV6-5, the J call TRBJ2-1; TRBD1 matches at 7 bases. This CDR3 region has 16 residues. V was clipped by 5 bases and J by 5 bases; unmatched bases: 12. Germline V CDR1 and CDR2: MNHEY, SVGAGI. The DNA for the CDR3 is TGTGCCAGCAGTCGACAAACCGGGACAGCAAACAATGAGCAGTTCTTC. It codes for CASSRQTGTANNEQFF.

This rearrangement joins TRBV12-3 or TRBV12-4 to TRBJ2-5; D remains unclear. The CDR3 is 12 residues long. With 2 bases removed from V and 6 bases from J, the gap between germline ends came to 7 bases. In DNA, the CDR3 is TGTGCCAGCAGTTTACGGCGACAGACCCAGTACTTC. Translating gives CASSLRRQTQYF.

CDR3 loop: CSAHAGTGLNEQFF. CDR3 nucleotide sequence: TGCAGTGCCCACGCCGGGACAGGGTTGAATGAGCAGTTCTTC. V gene TRBV20-1 combines with J gene TRBJ2-1, with TRBD1 matching 9 bases. V lost 6 bases, J lost 7 bases, and 10 bases stayed unmatched. CDR1 is DFQATT, CDR2 SNEGSKA, per germline (reference sequence). This CDR3 has 14 residues.

This clonotype was seen ten or more times. This chain joins TRBV20-1 and TRBJ2-4; D is unclear. V was trimmed by 3 bases and J by 1 base, leaving 13 bases between them. CDR3 size: 15 residues. Germline CDR1 reads DFQATT; CDR2 reads SNEGSKA (reference sequence). CDR3 in amino acids: CSAREPPAAKNIQYF. CDR3 bases: TGCAGTGCTAGGGAACCTCCAGCGGCCAAAAACATTCAGTACTTC.

The chain links TRBV7-2 to TRBJ2-7, with 8 bases that match TRBD1. This CDR3 comprises 15 residues. J gave up 1 base and V 5 bases, and 7 bases lay outside the gene matches. The germline CDR1 and CDR2 sequences are SGHTA and FQGNSA. The CDR3 region is CASSLDRGRSYEQYF. In nucleotides, the CDR3 is TGTGCCAGCAGCCTAGACAGGGGAAGGTCCTACGAGCAGTACTTC. The full variable domain, with the rest looked up from reference TRBV7-2 and TRBJ2-7, is GAGVSQSPSNKVTEKGKDVELRCDPISGHTALYWYRQSLGQGLEFLIYFQGNSAPDKSGLPSDRFSAERTGGSVSTLTIQRTQQEDSAVYLCASSLDRGRSYEQYFGPGTRLTVT.

The chain couples TRBV6-5 to TRBJ2-5, with 8 bases that match TRBD1. The CDR3 has 16 amino acids. Germline CDR1 and CDR2: MNHEY and SVGAGI. Unmatched junction bases numbered 6, after V lost 2 bases and J lost 1 base. Here the CDR3 DNA reads TGTGCCAGCAGTTACCGTGGACAGGGACCCCAAGAGACCCAGTACTTC. Translated: CASSYRGQGPQETQYF.

The chain joins TRBV7-9 to TRBJ2-2; D is uncertain. Trimming left V 5 bases short and J 4 bases short, with 8 bases between. CDR1 and CDR2 from the germline V gene are SEHNR and FQNEAQ (reference sequence). The CDR3 length is 13 residues. CDR3 region: CASSLQATGELFF. CDR3 nucleotide sequence: TGTGCCAGCAGCCTCCAGGCCACCGGGGAGCTGTTTTTT. The variable domain in full, with the rest retrieved from reference TRBV7-9 and TRBJ2-2, is DTGVSQNPRHKITKRGQNVTFRCDPISEHNRLYWYRQTLGQGPEFLTYFQNEAQLEKSRLLSDRFSAERPKGSFSTLEIQRTEQGDSAMYLCASSLQATGELFFGEGSRLTVL.

The V and J genes are TRBV19 and TRBJ2-5, with D perhaps matching TRBD2 (6 bases). CDR3 length equals 14 residues. V was trimmed by 3 bases and J by 5 bases, leaving 13 bases between them. CDR1 is LNHDA and CDR2 is SQIVND in the germline V gene (reference sequence). CDR3 bases: TGTGCCAGTAGTATTGCTGCCGGGGGTGAGACCCAGTACTTC. As protein: CASSIAAGGETQYF.

The V call is TRBV4-2, the J call TRBJ2-5; 11 bases align to TRBD2. Matching the DNA end better, TRBJ2-7 makes the J call doubtful. The CDR3 consists of 16 residues. CDR1 and CDR2 from the germline V gene are LGHNA and YNFKEQ. The CDR3 sequence: CASSQASSGGRYEQYF. CDR3 sequence (DNA): TGTGCCAGCAGCCAAGCCTCTAGCGGGGGGCGCTACGAGCAGTACTTC.

The J gene is TRBJ2-5, the V gene TRBV25-1; maybe TRBD1 (5 bases). Germline-derived CDR1 and CDR2 are MGHDK and SYGVNS. The V and J ends lost 5 bases and 2 bases respectively, with 9 bases between them. The CDR3 extends over 13 amino acids. This chain's CDR3 is CASSPDIQETQYF. The CDR3 nucleotides read TGTGCCAGCAGTCCGGACATACAAGAGACCCAGTACTTC.

This clonotype was seen ten or more times. The V gene is TRBV7-9, the J gene TRBJ2-5, with a tentative D call TRBD2 (5 bases). CDR3 length: 14 residues. Germline loops: CDR1 SEHNR, CDR2 FQNEAQ (reference sequence). Trimming removed 9 bases at V and 0 bases at J, with 14 bases between. CDR3 residues: CASLTWRDQETQYF. CDR3 nucleotide sequence: TGTGCCAGTCTGACCTGGCGGGACCAAGAGACCCAGTACTTC.

In this sample, this clonotype turned up many times. This sequence joins TRBV12-3 or TRBV12-4 and TRBJ2-1, with D tentatively TRBD2 (6 bases). Trimming removed 2 bases at V and 6 bases at J, with 17 bases between. The CDR3 covers 16 residues. The CDR3 protein is CASSLYFRAGPNEQFF. The CDR3, as DNA: TGTGCCAGCAGTTTATATTTTAGGGCGGGACCCAATGAGCAGTTCTTC.

In the case of this clonotype: A junction end diverges from the germline sequence, so it may reflect a read error. V usage is TRBV25-1 and J usage is TRBJ2-5; D may be TRBD2 (6 bases). CDR3 length: 15 amino acids. Germline V gene data show CDR1 as MGHDK and CDR2 as SYGVNS. CDR3: CASSVGRGAQETQYF. For the CDR3, the DNA is TGTGCCAGTAGTGTAGGGCGGGGCGCCCAAGAGACCCAGTACTTC.

This clonotype showed up just once. This chain links TRBV7-2 with TRBJ2-5; TRBD2 might be the D (6 bases). The CDR3 is 13 amino acids. V was cut by 7 bases and J by 5 bases, with 14 bases left in between. Germline V gene data show CDR1 as SGHTA and CDR2 as FQGNSA. CDR3 nucleotides: TGTGCCAGCACCCTAACGGGAGTCGAGACCCAGTACTTC. It translates to CASTLTGVETQYF.

This clonotype has a handful of counts. V is TRBV11-2 and J is TRBJ2-6, with a weak D call TRBD2 (6 bases). Germline-derived CDR1 and CDR2 are SGHAT and FQNNGV. V lost 7 bases and J lost 7, with 26 bases in between. This CDR3 has 18 residues. The CDR3: CASTPKGAGSQQANVLTF. For the CDR3, the DNA is TGTGCCAGCACCCCAAAGGGAGCGGGCTCCCAGCAAGCCAACGTCCTGACTTTC.

This clonotype was recorded only once. V gene TRBV20-1 combines with J gene TRBJ2-7; TRBD2 matches at 9 bases. Germline-derived CDR1 and CDR2 are DFQATT and SNEGSKA (reference sequence). The V segment lost 8 bases and the J segment 2 bases; nucleotides outside the gene matches: 13. The CDR3 has 15 amino acids. CDR3 coding DNA: TGCAGTACTACTCCCCTGACTAGCGGACCCTACGAGCAGTACTTC. It encodes CSTTPLTSGPYEQYF.

The table lists this clonotype with a count of one. One end of the junction fails to match germline, which may point to a read error. This sequence joins TRBV14 and TRBJ1-2; D gene unclear. The CDR3 runs 14 residues. The germline V gene encodes CDR1 SGHDN and CDR2 FVKESK. The CDR3 spells CTSSQVPGLYGYTF. The DNA for the CDR3 is TGTACCAGCAGCCAAGTCCCAGGTCTCTATGGCTACACCTTC.